This TCR beta chain was identified during a study of beta chain features in type 1 diabetes. Study-level information: Regarding age, gender and cell yields, patients proved similar to healthy donors.

Isolation of CD4+ naive, central memory, regulatory and stem cell-like memory cells was achieved by sorting via CD45RO/CCR7/CD25/CD127/CD95/CD27. Study results and caveats: Any HLA type influence on TCRB rearrangement was left unresolved here. Patients with Type 1 diabetes showed moderately but significantly shorter TCRB CDR3s in all four CD4+ subsets.

cDNA synthesis used the whole RNA isolate, giving expressed TCRB sequences. Assay: immunoSEQ multiplex PCR; the TCRdb copy retains only in-frame clones and omits some. Among approximately 600,000 clones, 12% were seen once, and the ten largest hold more than 0.1%. Germline V lookup: CDR1 SGDLS, CDR2 YYNGEE. V dropped 0 bases and J dropped 12; count of bases not matched to a gene: 3. The CDR3 spans 14 residues. Turning to this clone: The antigen is undetermined.

The clonotype comes from a man aged 25-40 years with type 1 diabetes. Sequencing was carried out using naive CD4+ T cells from blood. J is TRBJ2-1 and V is TRBV9; 13 nucleotides align to TRBD2. The chain's CDR3 is CASSVGLAGGPQFF. The DNA for the CDR3 is TGTGCCAGCAGCGTAGGACTAGCGGGGGGTCCGCAGTTCTTC.